The present entry profiles one T cell receptor (beta chain) with its context. Antigen specificity is unknown. Clones were read by immunoSEQ multiplex PCR, and TCRdb kept only the in-frame ones, dropping some. The repertoire holds fewer than 8,000 clones, with 85% to 95% as singletons. The entry originates in a study of T cells in localized non-small cell lung cancer. Overall study findings and caveats: A raised T cell density in blood coincided with lengthier overall survival. The tumor had only one region sequenced, so heterogeneity remains possible. Adjacent lung held a median roughly 56 of the top 100 tumor clones.

The source material was peripheral blood, sampled before any cancer treatment. This receptor was obtained from a woman aged 35 to 75 with stage I lung adenocarcinoma.

The CDR3 coding sequence is TGTGCCAGTAGTATAGTCGAGGGCCAAGAGACCCAGTACTTC. Its protein is CASSIVEGQETQYF. The V call is TRBV19, the J call TRBJ2-5, with D possibly being TRBD2 (5 bases). This CDR3 comprises 14 residues. CDR1 and CDR2 (germline): LNHDA, SQIVND (reference sequence). Trimming took off 1 base at V and 1 base at J, with 7 bases between the two ends.